This T cell receptor (beta chain) was captured by sequencing in a study of shared clonotypes between healthy human individuals (dated by TCRdb to 2020 to 2021). A note on the overall study: A few men and two women, aged 18 to 49 years, made up the cohort. Different laboratories and diverse techniques were used to prepare libraries and sequence TCR repertoires, to increase sequencing depth and limit assay-specific biases. To estimate repertoire size and how much clonotypes are shared between individuals, the study performed deep sequencing of blood TCR repertoires from a few healthy adults. For each donor, CD4 naive and CD4 memory were each given three plates, CD8 naive was given two plates, and CD8 memory was given one plate. Per donor, leukapheresis produced somewhere between about 0.85 and 9.5 billion PBMCs.

The full study reports these points: Compared with non-shared clonotypes, the clonotypes found in all four sorted-subset donors had higher generation probabilities. Even with the large sequencing depth, rarefaction of the sorted-subset datasets indicated that sequencing was incomplete. When four donors were compared, the shared fraction of clonotypes was around 4.6% for naive CD4, approximately 3.5% for naive CD8, roughly 2.5% for memory CD4, and 0.35% to 0.4% for memory CD8. The small number of donors limited the genetic and exposure-history diversity represented. Pairwise subsampling led to the expectation that sequencing depth would affect the degree of clonotype sharing among donors. Only blood was sampled, and tissue TCR repertoires likely differ from those in blood. Naive subsets generally had larger estimated clonotype richness than memory subsets.

With regard to this clone: What antigen it recognizes has not been identified. No clone much larger than this one lies a single base away; base qualities are absent.

Donors were healthy HIV-negative adults with no recently reported acute infections or vaccinations. Only Caucasian adults living in Nashville, Tennessee, USA were represented among the donors. CD4+ T cells were enriched by magnetic negative selection; naive cells were then positively selected on CD45RA, and the negative fraction formed the memory subset. Blood was collected by leukapheresis, and PBMCs were isolated by Ficoll-Histopaque density gradient centrifugation and then cryopreserved in liquid nitrogen vapor phase. Analytical flow cytometry was used to check the purity and quantity of every magnetically sorted T cell population. Each sorted fraction had its genomic DNA isolated and then quantified by UV absorbance on a Nanodrop 2000c. Using the deep immunoSEQ assay, multiplex PCR amplified TCR CDR3 regions from genomic DNA. For each cell subset, the extracted genomic DNA was distributed evenly across all wells of several immunoSEQ 96-well plates, and each plate served as one replicate. Each replicate PCR for sorted subsets received about 200 ng genomic DNA, equal to about 30,000 T cell genomes. The purified libraries were quantified using a Qubit 3.0 fluorometer, sized with a Bioanalyzer 2100, and then quantified again using the KAPA Library Quantification kit. Every immunoSEQ 96-well plate was sequenced on a separate single-read 150-cycle Illumina NextSeq 550 flow cell. Under the source paper's analysis protocol: Because the immunoSEQ output held only junctional sequences and lacked quality scores, the filtering could not match the filtering applied to full-length reads. Sequences were annotated with PyIR, a Python wrapper for IgBLAST v1.9, and V/J genes and CDR3 were assigned using IMGT germline references. Any read was removed if the V/J assignment was weak (E-value above 1e-6), the CDR3 was missing, or the read contained stop codons, out-of-frame junctions, or ambiguous translated residues. A V3J clonotype was defined by an identical inferred V gene, J gene, and CDR3 amino acid sequence. The percentage overlap between two repertoires was calculated by dividing the number of shared unique clonotypes by the size of the smaller repertoire. Three approaches were used to assess repertoire richness: RTK rarefaction, the Chao1 estimator, and Recon v2.1 estimates of unobserved clonotypes. For all TCRbeta clonotypes obtained by the gDNA method from four donors, generation probabilities were computed with OLGA. What TCRdb holds here is the immuneACCESS table cut down to in-frame rearrangements. Part of the clones is not present; checked against another copy, under half of the missing clones reflect an unresolved V gene, and the others are unexplained. The D gene and trimming were derived from the DNA, and the V and J assignments and clone size from that table. In all, the sample holds approximately 2.5 million clones, and 80% to 95% of those were seen once. Around 0.37% of the sample is in the top ten clones.

The CDR3 starts with the cysteine, ends with the phenylalanine, and has 15 residues. CDR3 DNA only is kept here, 45 bases in frame from base 1. Based on the germline V gene (reference sequence), the CDR1 and CDR2 sequences are MNHEY and SMNVEV. Trimming costs V 1 base and J 4 bases, and their ends lie 11 bases apart. The TCR was taken from a young man in good health. Some clones in this sample may be carry-over from other donors' samples. The rearrangement combines TRBV27 with TRBJ1-5, with an unclear D gene assignment. Sequenced sample: naive CD4+ T cells from PBMCs. The sample's cell subset or site label, in plain terms: CD45RA+ positively selected. The DNA reads TGTGCCAGCAGTTTATGGCAGGCGAAAAATCAGCCCCAGCATTTT. Protein translation: CASSLWQAKNQPQHF.